This T cell receptor beta chain was identified during a study of blood T cell repertoires in COVID-19. TCRdb's copy holds only in-frame clones and misses some; the assay was immunoSEQ multiplex PCR. The data contain about 250,000 clones, about 80% of them singletons. The V gene end was trimmed by 2 bases and the J gene end by 3 bases; junction bases not matched to a gene: 8. The CDR3 has 16 amino acids. Germline CDR1 and CDR2: SGHDT and YYEEEE. The source material was peripheral blood. The chain links TRBV5-6 to TRBJ1-2, with 9 nucleotides matching TRBD1. The sequence derives from a man older than 75 with acute or convalescent COVID-19. The CDR3 sequence: CASSFTPGQGYYGYTF. CDR3 nucleotide sequence: TGTGCCAGCAGCTTTACTCCGGGACAGGGTTACTATGGCTACACCTTC.